A single sample is the source of the 18 T cell receptor beta chains below, sequenced in a study of OX40 agonist ivuxolimab in advanced cancers. Libraries were prepared by immunoSEQ multiplex PCR; TCRdb keeps only in-frame clonotypes and omits some of them. The table lists around 84,000 clones, 92% of them singletons. Source: CD4+ or CD8+ T cells sorted from blood, taken in a trial of the OX40 agonist ivuxolimab. These receptors were taken from an adult with an advanced solid tumor such as melanoma, head and neck, liver or kidney cancer.

V is TRBV6-1 and J is TRBJ1-1; D is uncertain. Germline V CDR1 and CDR2: MNHNS, SASEGT. The CDR3 extends over 13 amino acids. The V end was cut by 7 bases, the J end by 1 base, with 10 bases between. The CDR3 sequence: CASTIHENTEAFF. CDR3 in DNA: TGTGCCAGCACAATACACGAGAACACTGAAGCTTTCTTT.

The gene calls are TRBV19 and TRBJ2-7, with D possibly being TRBD1 (6 bases). The CDR3 is 13 amino acids. Trimming stripped 2 bases from V and 2 bases from J, with 7 bases between. In germline, CDR1 is LNHDA, CDR2 SQIVND (reference sequence). CDR3 nucleotide sequence: TGTGCCAGTAGTATAAACAGGGCCTACGAGCAGTACTTC. As protein: CASSINRAYEQYF.

The V call is TRBV18, the J call TRBJ2-1; D unclear. V was shortened by 2 bases and J by 4 bases, with 15 bases between the two germline ends. The CDR3 loop spans 16 amino acids. Germline V gives CDR1 KGHSH, CDR2 LQKENI. CDR3 amino acids: CASSPSADSLYNEQFF. The CDR3 region has the DNA TGTGCCAGCTCACCATCGGCTGACTCCCTTTACAATGAGCAGTTCTTC.

This clone showed up just once. This rearrangement joins TRBV18 to TRBJ2-1, with 8 bases that match TRBD2. V was clipped by 8 bases and J by 5 bases; unmatched bases: 8. Germline loops: CDR1 KGHSH, CDR2 LQKENI. CDR3 length equals 14 residues. CDR3 in amino acids: CASASTGGNNEQFF. Written as DNA, the CDR3 is TGTGCCAGCGCAAGCACGGGAGGGAACAATGAGCAGTTCTTC. Full variable domain (remainder filled in from reference TRBV18 and TRBJ2-1): NAGVMQNPRHLVRRRGQEARLRCSPMKGHSHVYWYRQLPEEGLKFMVYLQKENIIDESGMPKERFSAEFPKEGPSILRIQQVVRGDSAAYFCASASTGGNNEQFFGPGTRLTVL.

The chain joins TRBV11-2 to TRBJ1-1; D gene uncertain. CDR1 is SGHAT and CDR2 is FQNNGV in the germline V gene. The CDR3 has 14 amino acids. The V end was cut by 2 bases, the J end by 4 bases, with 11 bases between. This chain's CDR3 is CASSLYGLRTEAFF. CDR3 DNA: TGTGCCAGCAGCTTATACGGATTACGCACTGAAGCTTTCTTT.

CDR3 coding DNA: TGCGCCAGCAGCCAAGAGGGGAGACAGGCCTACAATGAGCAGTTCTTC. This encodes CASSQEGRQAYNEQFF. The rearrangement uses TRBV4-3 and TRBJ2-1, with a tentative D call TRBD1 (6 bases). Germline V gene data show CDR1 as LGHNA and CDR2 as YSLEER. The ends were cut back, 0 bases at V and 2 bases at J, with 11 bases in the middle. This CDR3 region has 16 residues.

V and J are TRBV4-3 and TRBJ2-1; 10 bases agree with TRBD2. Germline V gives CDR1 LGHNA, CDR2 YSLEER. V lost 0 bases to trimming and J lost 6 bases; unmatched junction nucleotides: 8. CDR3 length: 17 amino acids. CDR3 region: CASSQEVGLAGANEQFF. The CDR3 region has the DNA TGCGCCAGCAGCCAAGAAGTAGGCCTAGCGGGAGCCAATGAGCAGTTCTTC.

The rearrangement links TRBV27 to TRBJ2-7, with 7 bases lining up with TRBD1. The CDR3 runs 16 residues. V trimming: 5 bases; J trimming: 6 bases; junction bases outside the gene matches: 16. Looked up from germline, CDR1 is MNHEY and CDR2 is SMNVEV (reference sequence). The CDR3 spells CASSRYSRGQPGEQYF. The CDR3 DNA reads as TGTGCCAGCAGTCGATATTCCCGGGGACAGCCAGGCGAGCAGTACTTC.

The J gene is TRBJ2-1, the V gene TRBV5-1, with unresolved D. The CDR3 has 12 residues. Germline assignment: CDR1 SGHRS and CDR2 YFSETQ. Trimming took 1 base from V and 9 from J, leaving 8 bases between them. This chain's CDR3 is CASSLQVGEQFF. The CDR3 DNA is TGCGCCAGCAGCTTGCAAGTGGGTGAGCAGTTCTTC.

The genes are TRBV28 and TRBJ2-7, with 7 bases aligning to TRBD1. Unmatched junction bases numbered 9, after V lost 7 bases and J lost 6 bases. The CDR3 covers 13 residues. Looked up from germline, CDR1 is MDHEN and CDR2 is SYDVKM. For the CDR3, the DNA is TGTGCCAGCAAGCCACAGGGGTTTGGCGAGCAGTACTTC. The encoded protein is CASKPQGFGEQYF. Full variable domain (remainder filled in from reference TRBV28 and TRBJ2-7): DVKVTQSSRYLVKRTGEKVFLECVQDMDHENMFWYRQDPGLGLRLIYFSYDVKMKEKGDIPEGYSVSREKKERFSLILESASTNQTSMYLCASKPQGFGEQYFGPGTRLTVT.

The J gene is TRBJ2-3, the V gene TRBV30, with D perhaps matching TRBD2 (5 bases). Germline assignment: CDR1 GTSNPN and CDR2 SVGIG (reference sequence). The length of the CDR3 is 15 residues. The germline V and J ends were trimmed by 0 bases and 0 bases, with 10 bases remaining between them. CDR3 protein: CAWSVLGGSTDTQYF. CDR3 DNA: TGTGCCTGGAGTGTACTCGGAGGTAGCACAGATACGCAGTATTTT. The variable domain in full, with the rest retrieved from reference TRBV30 and TRBJ2-3, is SQTIHQWPATLVQPVGSPLSLECTVEGTSNPNLYWYRQAAGRGLQLLFYSVGIGQISSEVPQNLSASRPQDRQFILSSKKLLLSDSGFYLCAWSVLGGSTDTQYFGPGTRLTVL.

The chain joins TRBV11-3 to TRBJ2-3; TRBD2 aligns across 7 bases. CDR1 is SGHNT, CDR2 YENEEA, per germline. V was pared by 5 bases and J by 5 bases, with 10 bases of the junction left unmatched. The CDR3 runs to 15 residues. CDR3 region: CASSPRPGTIDTQYF. The CDR3 DNA reads as TGTGCCAGCAGCCCCAGGCCGGGGACTATAGATACGCAGTATTTT.

The chain combines TRBV6-1 with TRBJ2-3; 10 bases are shared with TRBD1. This CDR3 comprises 15 residues. V gave up 5 bases and J gave up 1 base; unmatched junction bases: 3. CDR1 and CDR2 (germline): MNHNS, SASEGT. The CDR3 spells CASSRQGAGTDTQYF. CDR3 DNA sequence: TGTGCCAGCAGTCGACAGGGGGCGGGCACAGATACGCAGTATTTT.

The chain has TRBV15 and TRBJ1-1; no definite D call. Germline V CDR1 and CDR2: LNHNV, YYDKDF (reference sequence). The CDR3 runs to 12 residues. Between the trimmed V and J ends, which lost 5 bases and 1 base, there was a span of 5 bases. The CDR3 sequence: CATSPRNTEAFF. In DNA form, the CDR3 reads TGTGCCACCAGCCCCCGGAACACTGAAGCTTTCTTT.

This chain uses TRBV18 with TRBJ1-5; D gene unclear. This CDR3 region has 16 residues. Germline-derived CDR1 and CDR2 are KGHSH and LQKENI. Trimming removed 3 bases from V and 5 bases from J, with 17 bases in between. CDR3 coding DNA: TGTGCCAGCTCACCCCCTTCGGGTAGACCCTATCAGCCCCAGCATTTT. Translation gives CASSPPSGRPYQPQHF.

The chain combines TRBV9 with TRBJ1-3, with 8 positions matching TRBD1. The ends lost 4 bases at V and 4 bases at J; junction bases unmatched: 7. CDR1 and CDR2 from the germline V gene are SGDLS and YYNGEE. CDR3 length equals 15 residues. The CDR3: CASSPRTGRGNTIYF. CDR3 in DNA: TGTGCCAGCAGCCCCCGGACAGGGCGGGGAAACACCATATATTTT. The whole variable domain, remainder taken from reference TRBV9 and TRBJ1-3, is DSGVTQTPKHLITATGQRVTLRCSPRSGDLSVYWYQQSLDQGLQFLIQYYNGEERAKGNILERFSAQQFPDLHSELNLSSLELGDSALYFCASSPRTGRGNTIYFGEGSWLTVV.

The chain has TRBV11-2 and TRBJ2-1, with 11 positions matching TRBD2. Unmatched junction bases numbered 6, after V lost 7 bases and J lost 1 base. Germline lookup yields CDR1 SGHAT and CDR2 FQNNGV. The CDR3 loop spans 16 amino acids. This chain's CDR3 is CASNPSGRTSYNEQFF. In DNA form, the CDR3 reads TGTGCCAGCAACCCTAGCGGGAGGACGTCCTACAATGAGCAGTTCTTC.

V and J are TRBV5-1 and TRBJ2-1; 13 bases map to TRBD2. The CDR3 has 13 amino acids. CDR1 SGHRS and CDR2 YFSETQ come from the germline V gene. V lost 9 bases, J lost 5 bases, and 2 bases stayed unmatched. CDR3 loop: CATGTSGDNEQFF. CDR3 DNA sequence: TGCGCCACCGGGACTAGCGGGGACAATGAGCAGTTCTTC.